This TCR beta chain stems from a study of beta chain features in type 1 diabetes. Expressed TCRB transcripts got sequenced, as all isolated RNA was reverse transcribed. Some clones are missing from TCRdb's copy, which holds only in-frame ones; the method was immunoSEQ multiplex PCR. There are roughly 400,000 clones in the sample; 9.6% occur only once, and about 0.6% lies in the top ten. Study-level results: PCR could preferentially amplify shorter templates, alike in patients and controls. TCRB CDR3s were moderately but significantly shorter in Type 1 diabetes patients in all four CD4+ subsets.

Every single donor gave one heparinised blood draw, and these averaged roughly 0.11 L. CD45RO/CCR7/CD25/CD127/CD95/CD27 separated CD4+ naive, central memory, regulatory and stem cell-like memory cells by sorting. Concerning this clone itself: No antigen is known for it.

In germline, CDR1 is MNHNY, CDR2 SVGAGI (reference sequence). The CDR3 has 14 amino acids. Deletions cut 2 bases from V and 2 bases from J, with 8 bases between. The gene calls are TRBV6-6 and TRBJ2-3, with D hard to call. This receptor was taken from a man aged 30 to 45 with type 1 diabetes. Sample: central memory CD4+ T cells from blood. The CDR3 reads CASSYLGDTDTQYF. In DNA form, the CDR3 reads TGTGCCAGCAGTTACCTAGGAGACACAGATACGCAGTATTTT.